The present entry profiles one T cell receptor (beta chain) with its context. The data were obtained in a study of blood T cell repertoires in COVID-19. About the research overall: Samples taken during acute and convalescent COVID-19 were collected in the United States, Italy and Spain. PBMCs, B-cell-depleted T cells, or T cells were the source of the cDNA or gDNA that made up the material.

In the source study's methods: Reference gene primer amplification gave nucleated cell count estimates. Clones were sequenced by immunoSEQ multiplex PCR, and TCRdb holds only the in-frame ones, with some missing. That table furnishes V, J and clone size, whereas the DNA furnished D and trimming. Of roughly 250,000 clones listed, around 83% are singletons. The germline CDR1 and CDR2 sequences are LGHDT and YNNKEL (reference sequence). Trimming took off 2 bases at V and 0 bases at J, with 14 bases between the two ends. The CDR3 has 16 amino acids. This chain uses TRBV3-1 (or the pseudogene TRBV3-2) with TRBJ2-7, with D possibly being TRBD2 (6 bases). The sequence was obtained from a woman between 40 and 55 years old who had recovered from COVID-19. Sample: peripheral blood. CDR3 sequence (DNA): TGTGCCAGCAGCCAACCCGGGAGCTCCAACTCCTACGAGCAGTACTTC. Translation: CASSQPGSSNSYEQYF.